Below, 32 T cell receptor beta chains from the same sample are listed, as sequenced in a study of T cell responses to AZD1222 COVID-19 vaccine. TCRdb's copy holds only in-frame clones and misses some; the assay was immunoSEQ multiplex PCR. This sample has 120,000 or so clones, with more than 75% found just once. The starting material was peripheral blood, obtained on day 0 of AZD1222 vaccination. The receptors were sampled from an adult in good health.

This clone is a singleton in its sample. The chain has TRBV7-3 and TRBJ2-1; TRBD1 agrees at 7 bases. CDR3 length equals 16 residues. V was pared by 5 bases and J by 2 bases, with 9 bases of the junction left unmatched. Germline V gene lookup returns CDR1 SGHTA and CDR2 FQGTGA. This CDR3 reads CASSQGVGVTYNEQFF. CDR3 sequence (DNA): TGTGCCAGCAGCCAGGGGGTAGGTGTTACCTACAATGAGCAGTTCTTC.

This clone appeared once. The chain employs TRBV5-1 and TRBJ2-3; 7 positions match TRBD1. The CDR3 extends over 14 amino acids. CDR1 is SGHRS, CDR2 YFSETQ, per germline. V lost 6 bases to trimming and J lost 5 bases; unmatched junction nucleotides: 9. CDR3 loop: CASTLTGTEDTQYF. CDR3 DNA sequence: TGCGCCAGCACCCTAACCGGGACAGAAGATACGCAGTATTTT.

The rearrangement uses TRBV7-9 and TRBJ2-1, with 8 bases that match TRBD2. The CDR3 length is 15 residues. CDR1 and CDR2 from the germline V gene are SEHNR and FQNEAQ (reference sequence). V was clipped by 6 bases and J by 9 bases; unmatched bases: 13. In nucleotides, the CDR3 is TGTGCCAGCAGAGGACTAGCAGCCCTTAAAGGTGAGCAGTTCTTC. The encoded protein is CASRGLAALKGEQFF.

This clone was detected only a few times. This chain links TRBV29-1 with TRBJ2-7; TRBD1 matches 9 bases. Germline CDR1 reads SQVTM; CDR2 reads ANQGSEA. V dropped 4 bases and J dropped 6; count of bases not matched to a gene: 13. This CDR3 is built from 15 residues. The CDR3 DNA follows: TGCAGCGTTGCCCCACGGAGGACAGGGGAAGGCGAGCAGTACTTC. This gives the protein CSVAPRRTGEGEQYF.

The V and J genes are TRBV14 and TRBJ1-4; D uncertain. The CDR3 sequence is 13 residues long. CDR1 and CDR2 from the germline V gene are SGHDN and FVKESK. V was shortened by 0 bases and J by 8 bases, with 7 bases between the two germline ends. In nucleotides, the CDR3 is TGTGCCAGCAGCCAAGATCGGAGCGAAAAACTGTTTTTT. As protein: CASSQDRSEKLFF.

The chain employs TRBV11-3 and TRBJ2-7; 11 bases map to TRBD2. Germline CDR1 and CDR2: SGHNT and YENEEA. The CDR3 has 17 residues. V lost 0 bases and J lost 7; bases outside the gene matches: 11. CDR3 protein: CASSLEFGTLAGGEQYF. The CDR3, as DNA: TGTGCCAGCAGCTTAGAGTTCGGGACCCTAGCGGGAGGTGAGCAGTACTTC.

CDR3 DNA: TGTGCCAGTAGTATAGGTAGGCGGGGGGGCGACGAGCAGTTCTTC. Translation: CASSIGRRGGDEQFF. This sequence joins TRBV19 and TRBJ2-1, with TRBD2 matching 9 bases. CDR3 length: 15 residues. Germline assignment: CDR1 LNHDA and CDR2 SQIVND (reference sequence). The J segment lost 10 bases and the V segment lost 1 base, leaving 8 bases of the junction unmatched.

This clone was detected only once. The gene calls are TRBV6-5 and TRBJ1-1; 7 positions match TRBD1. This CDR3 spans 12 amino acids. V lost 7 bases to trimming and J lost 4 bases; unmatched junction nucleotides: 3. Germline V gene sequence: CDR1 MNHEY, CDR2 SVGAGI. This CDR3 is CASTDRVTEAFF. CDR3 bases: TGTGCCAGCACCGACAGGGTCACTGAAGCTTTCTTT.

The chain has TRBV4-2 and TRBJ2-2; D is perhaps TRBD1 or TRBD2 (5 bases each). The germline V gene encodes CDR1 LGHNA and CDR2 YNFKEQ. The ends were cut back, 5 bases at V and 4 bases at J, with 20 bases in the middle. The CDR3 is 17 residues long. CDR3 nucleotides: TGTGCCAGCAGCTCGAAAACCGGGGCCTCGAGCACCGGGGAGCTGTTTTTT. This encodes CASSSKTGASSTGELFF.

The rearrangement uses TRBV10-3 and TRBJ2-1, with 12 nucleotides matching TRBD2. With 6 bases clipped from V and 8 bases from J, the junction kept 11 bases outside the gene matches. Germline V gene sequence: CDR1 ENHRY, CDR2 SYGVKD. The CDR3 runs 16 residues. CDR3 loop: CAIRASGRAGLHEQFF. CDR3 nucleotide sequence: TGTGCCATCAGGGCTAGCGGGAGGGCCGGGCTCCATGAGCAGTTCTTC.

V is TRBV29-1 and J is TRBJ2-7, with a possible D match to TRBD1 (6 bases). Germline V gene lookup returns CDR1 SQVTM and CDR2 ANQGSEA. The V gene lost 6 bases and the J gene lost 1 base, with 10 bases spanning the gap. The CDR3 totals 12 residues. DNA of the CDR3: TGCAGCGTAGCAGGACAGTCCTACGAGCAGTACTTC. Translation: CSVAGQSYEQYF.

This chain joins TRBV11-1 and TRBJ2-7; 9 bases agree with TRBD1. Germline CDR1 SGHAT, CDR2 FQDESV (reference sequence). With V trimmed by 5 bases and J by 2 bases, 4 bases remained unmatched. This CDR3 is built from 14 residues. CDR3 nucleotides: TGTGCCAGCAGCCCGCGGACAGGGGCCTACGAGCAGTACTTC. Translating gives CASSPRTGAYEQYF. The full variable domain, with the rest looked up from reference TRBV11-1 and TRBJ2-7, is EAEVAQSPRYKITEKSQAVAFWCDPISGHATLYWYRQILGQGPELLVQFQDESVVDDSQLPKDRFSAERLKGVDSTLKIQPAELGDSAMYLCASSPRTGAYEQYFGPGTRLTVT.

The chain uses TRBV6-5 and TRBJ2-7, with D possibly TRBD2 on 6 matching bases. The germline gives CDR1 MNHEY, CDR2 SVGAGI. V lost 6 bases and J lost 1, with 16 bases in between. The CDR3 covers 15 residues. CDR3: CASRFGPGESYEQYF. CDR3 DNA sequence: TGTGCCAGCAGGTTCGGTCCGGGGGAGTCCTACGAGCAGTACTTC.

The chain couples TRBV5-1 to TRBJ2-5; 9 bases are a match to TRBD1. Germline V gives CDR1 SGHRS, CDR2 YFSETQ. This CDR3 comprises 17 residues. The junction had 11 bases not matched to a gene; V was cut back by 0 bases and J by 5 bases. The CDR3 is CASSLGDRVLVRETQYF. The CDR3 DNA follows: TGCGCCAGCAGCTTGGGGGACAGGGTCCTTGTTCGGGAGACCCAGTACTTC.

The rearrangement joins TRBV19 to TRBJ1-4; a weak D match, TRBD1 (5 bases). The V gene's germline CDR1 is LNHDA and CDR2 SQIVND (reference sequence). Deletions cut 4 bases from V and 8 bases from J, with 14 bases between. The CDR3 spans 14 residues. The CDR3 spells CASSTDRKREKLFF. CDR3 DNA: TGTGCCAGTAGTACAGACAGAAAACGGGAAAAACTGTTTTTT. Combining the CDR3 with reference TRBV19 and TRBJ1-4 gives the whole variable domain DGGITQSPKYLFRKEGQNVTLSCEQNLNHDAMYWYRQDPGQGLRLIYYSQIVNDFQKGDIAEGYSVSREKKESFPLTVTSAQKNPTAFYLCASSTDRKREKLFFGSGTQLSVL.

The chain is built from TRBV6-1 and TRBJ1-1, with D tentatively TRBD1 (6 bases). CDR3 length equals 11 residues. Per the germline V gene, CDR1 is MNHNS and CDR2 is SASEGT. Trimming pared 0 bases from V and 11 bases from J, leaving 7 bases between. CDR3 nucleotides: TGTGCCAGCAGTGAAGCGACAGGCGCTTTCTTT. This encodes CASSEATGAFF.

This rearrangement joins TRBV28 to TRBJ1-5, with 8 nucleotides matching TRBD1. The V gene's germline CDR1 is MDHEN and CDR2 SYDVKM. The CDR3 loop spans 15 amino acids. The trim removed 3 bases at V and 7 bases at J, leaving 8 bases unmatched. The chain's CDR3 is CASSFQGAGGQPQHF. In nucleotides, the CDR3 is TGTGCCAGCAGTTTCCAGGGGGCAGGAGGACAGCCCCAGCATTTT.

This sequence joins TRBV5-8 and TRBJ2-5, with a weak D call TRBD2 (5 bases). V was shortened by 1 base and J by 2 bases, with 15 bases between the two germline ends. Germline V CDR1 and CDR2: SGHTS, YDEGEE. The CDR3 is 16 residues long. CDR3 bases: TGTGCCAGCAGCTTGATTAAAGGAGGACGGCAAGAGACCCAGTACTTC. Protein: CASSLIKGGRQETQYF.

The rearrangement uses TRBV7-2 and TRBJ1-4; maybe TRBD1 (5 bases). The CDR3 is 14 residues long. CDR1 is SGHTA and CDR2 is FQGNSA in the germline V gene. Trimming shortened V by 1 base and J by 10 bases, and 13 bases separated the two germline ends. The CDR3 DNA sequence: TGTGCCAGCAGCTTAGGACAGCCCTCGGGAAAACTGTTTTTT. It translates to CASSLGQPSGKLFF.

The rearrangement joins TRBV11-2 to TRBJ1-4, with D possibly being TRBD1 (5 bases). The length of the CDR3 is 11 residues. Trimming took off 7 bases at V and 8 bases at J, with 8 bases between the two ends. The germline gives CDR1 SGHAT, CDR2 FQNNGV. The CDR3 bases are TGTGCCAGCACCTGGGGGGAAAAACTGTTTTTT. Protein sequence: CASTWGEKLFF.

The chain carries TRBV6-2 or TRBV6-3 and TRBJ2-5, with 11 bases identical to TRBD1. Germline-derived CDR1 and CDR2 are MNHEY and SVGEGT. The V and J ends lost 1 base and 4 bases, in that order; junction bases with no gene match: 8. The CDR3 has 17 amino acids. The CDR3 is CASSYYGTGGIRETQYF. CDR3 coding DNA: TGTGCCAGCAGTTACTACGGGACAGGGGGGATCAGAGAGACCCAGTACTTC.

CDR3 nucleotide sequence: TGTGCCAGCAGTGTCCGGTCTAACTATGGCTACACCTTC. Amino acid sequence: CASSVRSNYGYTF. The chain recombines TRBV27 with TRBJ1-2; D unclear. This CDR3 spans 13 amino acids. CDR1 is MNHEY and CDR2 is SMNVEV in the germline V gene (reference sequence). V lost 5 bases, J lost 0 bases, and 7 bases lay in between.

The count of this clone is one. V and J are TRBV24-1 and TRBJ2-7, with 9 bases matching TRBD1. V was pared by 3 bases and J by 2 bases, with 4 bases of the junction left unmatched. The germline V gene has CDR1 KGHDR and CDR2 SFDVKD. The CDR3 contains 15 residues. CDR3 sequence: CATSDTRTGAYEQYF. The DNA of the CDR3 is TGTGCCACCAGTGATACCAGGACAGGGGCCTACGAGCAGTACTTC.

The chain carries TRBV6-2 or TRBV6-3 and TRBJ2-1; D gene ambiguous. V was trimmed by 2 bases and J by 0 bases, leaving 11 bases between them. Germline CDR1 and CDR2: MNHEY and SVGEGT. The CDR3 extends over 16 amino acids. Here the CDR3 DNA reads TGTGCCAGCAGTTACCCCTCGGAAAGCTCCTACAATGAGCAGTTCTTC. Translation gives CASSYPSESSYNEQFF.

This chain joins TRBV13 and TRBJ2-7; TRBD1 matches at 7 bases. CDR1 is PRHDT and CDR2 is FYEKMQ in the germline V gene (reference sequence). The trim removed 3 bases at V and 3 bases at J, leaving 2 bases unmatched. CDR3 length: 13 residues. The CDR3 bases are TGTGCCAGCAGCTTCGACAGGGTCTACGAGCAGTACTTC. Protein sequence: CASSFDRVYEQYF.

The chain links TRBV6-2 or TRBV6-3 to TRBJ2-7, with unresolved D. Germline CDR1 reads MNHEY; CDR2 reads SVGEGT. The V end lost 5 bases, the J end lost 9 bases, and 20 bases lay between the germline ends. The CDR3 runs 14 residues. CDR3 protein: CASSPRTRHSSQYF. As DNA, the CDR3 is TGTGCCAGCAGTCCCCGAACGAGACATTCTTCGCAGTACTTC.

The rearrangement uses TRBV18 and TRBJ1-1; D ambiguous. The V end was cut by 4 bases, the J end by 7 bases, with 10 bases between. The CDR3 is 12 amino acids. The germline V gene has CDR1 KGHSH and CDR2 LQKENI. The CDR3 loop reads CASSLTVGEAFF. CDR3 in DNA: TGTGCCAGCTCACTAACAGTTGGTGAAGCTTTCTTT.

The chain recombines TRBV28 with TRBJ1-2, with D tentatively TRBD1 (6 bases). The CDR3 runs to 15 residues. CDR1 MDHEN and CDR2 SYDVKM come from the germline V gene. Trimming left V 8 bases short and J 3 bases short, with 19 bases between. DNA for the CDR3: TGTGCCAGCCGGCTAGGGGGGACTCCCTACTATGGCTACACCTTC. The encoded protein is CASRLGGTPYYGYTF.

The V gene is TRBV18, the J gene TRBJ2-1, with 13 bases matching TRBD2. Trimming took 1 base from V and 6 from J; bases not matched to a gene: 3. In germline, CDR1 is KGHSH, CDR2 LQKENI. CDR3 length equals 16 residues. CDR3 sequence reads: CASSPQLAGGFNEQFF. The CDR3 DNA reads TGTGCCAGCTCACCACAACTAGCGGGAGGGTTCAATGAGCAGTTCTTC.

The CDR3 DNA is TGTGCCATCAGTGGACAGGTAGGGATCGAGCAGTACTTC. Its protein product is CAISGQVGIEQYF. The gene calls are TRBV10-3 and TRBJ2-7; a weak D match, TRBD1 (6 bases). V lost 4 bases to trimming and J lost 6 bases, with 13 bases between them. The CDR3 is made up of 13 amino acids. Germline-derived CDR1 and CDR2 are ENHRY and SYGVKD.

V gene TRBV7-2 combines with J gene TRBJ2-7, with D perhaps matching TRBD1 (6 bases). V lost 5 bases and J 1 base, leaving 9 bases between the germline ends. CDR3 size: 13 residues. Germline CDR1 is SGHTA and CDR2 is FQGNSA. The CDR3 nucleotides are TGTGCCAGCAGCCCAGGACAGTCCTACGAGCAGTACTTC. Protein: CASSPGQSYEQYF.

The gene calls are TRBV7-9 and TRBJ2-2; D may be TRBD1 (6 bases). The V end was cut by 4 bases, the J end by 5 bases, with 14 bases between. The CDR3 spans 15 residues. Germline lookup yields CDR1 SEHNR and CDR2 FQNEAQ (reference sequence). The CDR3, as DNA: TGTGCCAGCAGCTCACTCTCTCAGGGGACCGGGGAGCTGTTTTTT. Amino acids: CASSSLSQGTGELFF.